The T cell receptor (beta chain) under discussion was sequenced for a study of graft-versus-host responses after intestinal transplantation. Remarks on this clone: Its antigen is not known.

Sequencing was performed with immunoSEQ multiplex PCR; in TCRdb, only in-frame clones are kept and a portion is missing. The table lists over 100,000 clones, 85% to 95% of them singletons. CDR1 SNHLY and CDR2 FYNNEI come from the germline V gene. Trimming removed 7 bases at V and 3 bases at J, with 14 bases between. There are 14 residues in the CDR3. The sequence was obtained from a human donor who received an intestinal transplant. The chain couples TRBV2 to TRBJ2-3, with D perhaps matching TRBD1 (6 bases). Sequenced here: unstimulated CD8+ T cells sorted from spleen or lymph node cells, sampled before intestinal transplant. The CDR3 loop reads CASKRRGGTDTQYF. Here the CDR3 DNA reads TGTGCCAGCAAAAGAAGAGGGGGAACAGATACGCAGTATTTT.